One and the same sample provided the 10 T cell receptor beta chains below, sequenced in a study of regulatory T cells in long-lasting Graves disease (dated by TCRdb to about 2021). According to the study, the label for this sample's time point signals: newly diagnosed GD, antithyroid drugs for less than 3 months. For both TCR sequencing and RNA sequencing, RNA was extracted from PBMCs using TRIzol. The method behind the library was multiplex PCR. The sequencing machine was an Illumina HiSeq 4000. CDR3 regions were amplified by Arm-PCR with iRepertoire HTBI primers to construct TCR beta libraries. TCRdb itself trimmed the public reads at Q25 with fastp, ran MiXCR and retained productive beta chains. When rows share a CDR3 protein, they turn into one entry using the most common DNA and genes. The sample table holds some 250,000 distinct CDR3 sequences, of which more than 15% were seen once. The ten largest clones represent about 14% of the sample.

These data are also associated with another study on T cells in Graves' hyperthyroidism and ophthalmopathy.

Specimen: peripheral blood mononuclear cells (PBMCs), collected at new diagnosis, from a patient treated with antithyroid drugs. These TCRs come from a young woman with Graves disease. Donor details come from another sample of the same person, matched by shared clones.

This clonotype was recorded many times. The J gene is TRBJ1-6, the V gene TRBV5-6; 9 bases are a match to TRBD1. The CDR3 totals 15 residues. With 0 bases clipped from V and 12 bases from J, the junction kept 7 bases outside the gene matches. Germline V lookup: CDR1 SGHDT, CDR2 YYEEEE. The CDR3 DNA sequence: TGTGCCAGCAGCTTGGACAGGGGGCGCTTCGAACCCCTCCACTTT. Translation gives CASSLDRGRFEPLHF.

This chain uses TRBV27 with TRBJ2-5; 7 nucleotides line up with TRBD2. This CDR3 contains 16 residues. Germline loops: CDR1 MNHEY, CDR2 SMNVEV (reference sequence). The ends lost 3 bases at V and 6 bases at J; junction bases unmatched: 13. CDR3 in amino acids: CASSLGTGGRRKTQYF. The CDR3 DNA follows: TGTGCCAGCAGTTTGGGGACGGGGGGTCGGCGGAAGACCCAGTACTTC.

J is TRBJ2-7 and V is TRBV19, with 10 bases that match TRBD2. The trim removed 5 bases at V and 0 bases at J, leaving 7 bases unmatched. In germline, CDR1 is LNHDA, CDR2 SQIVND (reference sequence). This CDR3 comprises 16 residues. CDR3 DNA: TGTGCCAGTAGTGGAGTTTCTAGCGGGAGCTCCTACGAGCAGTACTTC. Amino acid sequence: CASSGVSSGSSYEQYF.

Many counts were recorded for this clonotype. The chain carries TRBV2 and TRBJ2-3; possible D gene TRBD2, 5 bases. V shed 1 base and J shed 1 base, with 9 bases lying between them. Germline V gives CDR1 SNHLY, CDR2 FYNNEI. This CDR3 is built from 15 residues. CDR3 DNA sequence: TGTGCCAGCAGTGAAGGGACTCTAGGCACAGATACGCAGTATTTT. Residues: CASSEGTLGTDTQYF.

This clonotype was counted ten times or more. This chain uses TRBV9 with TRBJ2-3, with 13 bases that match TRBD2. The CDR3 is made up of 16 amino acids. Germline values: CDR1 SGDLS, CDR2 YYNGEE. The junction had 6 bases not matched to a gene; V was cut back by 2 bases and J by 6 bases. The CDR3 here is CASSVGLAGARDTQYF. DNA of the CDR3: TGTGCCAGCAGCGTCGGACTAGCGGGGGCACGGGATACGCAGTATTTT.

The chain is built from TRBV7-9 and TRBJ1-2; D call uncertain. CDR3 length equals 14 residues. Germline V gene data show CDR1 as SEHNR and CDR2 as FQNEAQ (reference sequence). V was trimmed by 7 bases and J by 1 base, leaving 13 bases between them. CDR3 in amino acids: CASKMEGFNYGYTF. CDR3 sequence (DNA): TGTGCCAGCAAAATGGAGGGTTTTAACTATGGCTACACCTTC. Filled out from reference TRBV7-9 and TRBJ1-2, the complete variable domain reads DTGVSQNPRHKITKRGQNVTFRCDPISEHNRLYWYRQTLGQGPEFLTYFQNEAQLEKSRLLSDRFSAERPKGSFSTLEIQRTEQGDSAMYLCASKMEGFNYGYTFGSGTRLTVV.

The chain couples TRBV6-1 to TRBJ2-2, with TRBD2 as a possible D gene (5 bases). The V end was cut by 6 bases, the J end by 4 bases, with 12 bases between. Germline CDR1 reads MNHNS; CDR2 reads SASEGT. CDR3 length: 14 amino acids. DNA for the CDR3: TGTGCCAGCAGGCAGTCCGGAGGCACCGGGGAGCTGTTTTTT. Protein: CASRQSGGTGELFF.

This clonotype was seen ten or more times. The rearrangement joins TRBV7-9 to TRBJ2-2; D uncertain. V lost 5 bases, J lost 0 bases, and 10 bases lay in between. This CDR3 contains 15 residues. Germline V gene lookup returns CDR1 SEHNR and CDR2 FQNEAQ (reference sequence). The CDR3 bases are TGTGCCAGCAGCCTAAGGGTCGCGAACACCGGGGAGCTGTTTTTT. Amino acids: CASSLRVANTGELFF.

In its sample, this clonotype was seen a few times. The chain employs TRBV5-1 and TRBJ2-1; 9 bases match TRBD2. The CDR3 runs to 15 residues. Germline lookup yields CDR1 SGHRS and CDR2 YFSETQ. Trimming removed 6 bases from V and 3 bases from J; junction bases left unmatched: 7. The CDR3 nucleotides are TGCGCCAGCAAACCCGGGACTAGCATCTACAATGAGCAGTTCTTC. Protein product: CASKPGTSIYNEQFF.

The table lists this clonotype with many counts. The chain joins TRBV11-2 to TRBJ2-1; D is unclear. There are 14 residues in the CDR3. Germline V gives CDR1 SGHAT, CDR2 FQNNGV. The V end was cut by 0 bases, the J end by 6 bases, with 9 bases between. CDR3 nucleotides: TGTGCCAGCAGCTTAGATTGGGCATCCAATGAGCAGTTCTTC. Its protein is CASSLDWASNEQFF.